This TCR beta chain is from a study of T-cell reconstitution after alpha-beta-depleted transplantation in children. Study observations and caveats: Reportedly, alpha-beta T cells present about two months post-transplant originated from several hundred expanded clones of graft origin. Most T-cell counts and diversity one year after the transplant came from T cells that were newly produced.

Preparation of the TCRbeta library used unique molecular identifiers. Each CDR3 protein gets one entry after TCRdb re-called the PCR reads with MiXCR. The sample lists about 220,000 distinct CDR3 sequences, approximately 15% occurring once. In the case of this clonotype: Its antigen is not identified.

Trimming pared 6 bases from V and 4 bases from J, leaving 12 bases between. There are 13 residues in the CDR3. Germline V lookup: CDR1 MNHEY, CDR2 SVGEGT. Sequenced here: PBMCs, mostly from graft donor cells, sampled 360 days after TCRalphabeta/CD19-depleted stem cell transplant. This rearrangement joins TRBV6-2 or TRBV6-3 to TRBJ1-2; no reliable D call. The sequence derives from a male patient aged 2 to 10 who had a stem cell transplant for acute lymphoblastic leukemia, so the T cells may come from the graft donor. The CDR3 nucleotides read TGTGCCAGCAGCTCTCCTCCCTTCTATGGCTACACCTTC. Protein product: CASSSPPFYGYTF.